This T cell receptor (beta chain) originates from a study of metastatic and nonmetastatic thyroid tumors. TCRdb re-called clones from the PCR reads using MiXCR. The sample contains roughly 35,000 clones, approximately 17% of which appear only once. At least ten counts were recorded for this clone. Patients were all untreated before their thyroid surgery. Trimming took off 0 bases at V and 4 bases at J, with 12 bases between the two ends. In germline, CDR1 is LGHNA, CDR2 YNFKEQ. The CDR3 length is 15 residues. Sequences were obtained from blood. The chain recombines TRBV4-2 with TRBJ2-5; D could derive from TRBD1 or TRBD2 (5 bases each). This sequence was found in a female donor with papillary thyroid cancer or a benign thyroid nodule (not recorded which). Some clones in this sample may be carry-over from other donors' samples. In nucleotides, the CDR3 is TGTGCCAGCAGCCAAGATTATTCGGGGCCAGAGACCCAGTACTTC. Protein product: CASSQDYSGPETQYF.